This TCR beta chain was recovered during a study of memory CD4+ T cells and cytomegalovirus serostatus. Single viable CD3+CD4+CD8-CD45RO+ cells were sorted as the memory CD4+ T cells. Of note for this clone: The antigen is undetermined.

Overall study results and limits: Suggested: most of the CMV-linked TCR signature lies in CD4+ memory cells.

Losses at the gene ends were 4 bases for V and 3 bases for J; bases not matched to a gene: 8. Germline V gene sequence: CDR1 SEHNR, CDR2 FQNEAQ (reference sequence). The CDR3 sequence is 16 residues long. Assay used: immunoSEQ multiplex PCR; TCRdb lists only in-frame clones, some missing. This table holds 70,000 to 95,000 clones, less than 90% found once. This receptor was taken from an adult in good health and CMV-seronegative. The specimen was memory CD4+ T cells from blood. This chain joins TRBV7-9 and TRBJ2-2, with 7 bases lining up with TRBD1. CDR3 sequence (DNA): TGTGCCAGCAGCTCAGCAGGGGGTCTGGACACCGGGGAGCTGTTTTTT. Amino acid sequence: CASSSAGGLDTGELFF.